This TCR beta chain originates from a study of T cell responses to AZD1222 COVID-19 vaccine. Study results and limitations: Donors were chiefly white British, with a greater number of females, and clonal diversity was perhaps underestimated. All repertoire sampling was performed exclusively after the peak T cell response.

Sequenced by immunoSEQ multiplex PCR; TCRdb stores in-frame clones only, minus some. The table lists about 170,000 clones, roughly 85% of them singletons. Combined were second doses at about 4 or about 12 weeks. The ends lost 3 bases at V and 4 bases at J; junction bases unmatched: 5. The CDR3 consists of 14 residues. Germline V gene lookup returns CDR1 SEHNR and CDR2 FQNEAQ (reference sequence). This clone was seen more than once but under ten times. Its antigen is currently unknown. The chain uses TRBV7-9 and TRBJ1-2; 7 bases are shared with TRBD1. This material consisted of peripheral blood, taken 28 days after the second AZD1222 dose. This TCR was recovered from an adult who received the AZD1222 COVID-19 vaccine. DNA for the CDR3: TGTGCCAGCAGCTTGTGGGGGGACAGCTATGGCTACACCTTC. Translating it yields CASSLWGDSYGYTF.